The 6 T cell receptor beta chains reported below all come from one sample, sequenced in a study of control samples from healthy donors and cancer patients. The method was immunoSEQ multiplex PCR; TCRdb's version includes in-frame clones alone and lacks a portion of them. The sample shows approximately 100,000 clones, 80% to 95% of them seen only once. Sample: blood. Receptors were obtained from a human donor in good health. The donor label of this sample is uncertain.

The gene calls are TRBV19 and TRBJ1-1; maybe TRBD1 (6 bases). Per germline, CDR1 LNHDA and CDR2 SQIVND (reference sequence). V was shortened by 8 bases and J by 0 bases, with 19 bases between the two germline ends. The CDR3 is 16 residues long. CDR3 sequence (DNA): TGTGCCAGTGCCCTAACCCCCAGGGGTGTGAACACTGAAGCTTTCTTT. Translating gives CASALTPRGVNTEAFF.

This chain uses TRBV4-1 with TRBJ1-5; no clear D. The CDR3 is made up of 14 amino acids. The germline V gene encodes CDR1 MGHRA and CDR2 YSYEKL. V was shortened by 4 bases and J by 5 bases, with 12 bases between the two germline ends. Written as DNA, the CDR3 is TGCGCCAGCAGCCTCAAGGATAGGGATCAGCCCCAGCATTTT. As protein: CASSLKDRDQPQHF.

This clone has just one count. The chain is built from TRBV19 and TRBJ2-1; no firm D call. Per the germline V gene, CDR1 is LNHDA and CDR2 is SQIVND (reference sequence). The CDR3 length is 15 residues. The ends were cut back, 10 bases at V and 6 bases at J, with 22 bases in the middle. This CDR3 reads CATSRQRGRSNEQFF. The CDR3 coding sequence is TGTGCCACAAGCCGCCAGCGAGGTAGGTCCAATGAGCAGTTCTTC.

The CDR3 here is CASSSRLAGNTGELFF. In DNA, the CDR3 is TGTGCCAGCAGCTCTAGACTAGCGGGGAACACCGGGGAGCTGTTTTTT. The chain carries TRBV7-9 and TRBJ2-2; the match to TRBD2 covers 10 bases. Germline V gives CDR1 SEHNR, CDR2 FQNEAQ (reference sequence). The CDR3 is 16 amino acids. Trimming removed 4 bases from V and 1 base from J; junction bases left unmatched: 3.

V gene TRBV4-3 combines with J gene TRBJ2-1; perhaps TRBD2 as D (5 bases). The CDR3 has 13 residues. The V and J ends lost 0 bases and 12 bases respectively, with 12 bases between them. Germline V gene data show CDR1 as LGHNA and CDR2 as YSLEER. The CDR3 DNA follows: TGCGCCAGCAGCCAAGACGGAGGCGGGCTGCAGTTCTTC. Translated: CASSQDGGGLQFF.

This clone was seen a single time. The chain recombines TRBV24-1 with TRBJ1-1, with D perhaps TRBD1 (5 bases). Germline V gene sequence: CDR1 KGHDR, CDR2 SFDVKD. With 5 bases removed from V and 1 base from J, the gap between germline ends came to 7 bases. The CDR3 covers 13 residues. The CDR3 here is CATSVGGNTEAFF. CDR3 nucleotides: TGTGCCACCAGTGTGGGGGGGAACACTGAAGCTTTCTTT.